The rows below give T cell receptor beta chains drawn from one sample of a study of T-cell memory formation after mild COVID-19. In TCRdb, the 5' RACE reads were re-called with MiXCR into one record per CDR3 protein. The table lists approximately 450,000 distinct CDR3 sequences, roughly 18% of them singletons. The sequenced sample was PBMCs or a T cell subset sorted from them (not recorded which). Receptors originate from an adult woman who had mild COVID-19 (a few samples of this study predate the infection). Cell type and time point are not known. Each CDR3 is given with its conserved first and last residue. The D gene is left open where the match is weak. Some rows mark clone size as missing; the rest say once, few, many or name a class of expanded clone.

d_gene: .
abundance: few
v_gene: TRBV24-1
j_gene: TRBJ1-5
CDR3nt: TGTGCCACCAGCCAGGGTAGCAATCAGCCCCAGCATTTT
CDR3aa: CATSQGSNQPQHF

d_gene: .
abundance: few
v_gene: TRBV12-3/TRBV12-4
j_gene: TRBJ1-2
CDR3nt: TGTGCCAGCAGTTTTAGGCCCAGGGGAAACAACTATGGCTACACCTTC
CDR3aa: CASSFRPRGNNYGYTF

d_gene: TRBD1
abundance: many
v_gene: TRBV3-1
j_gene: TRBJ2-7
CDR3nt: TGTGCCAGCAGCCAAGGGACAGGGAACGAGCAGTACTTC
CDR3aa: CASSQGTGNEQYF

d_gene: TRBD2
abundance: .
v_gene: TRBV20-1
j_gene: TRBJ2-1
CDR3nt: TGCAGTGCTATAGAAGCGGGAGGTGTCAATGAGCAGTTCTTC
CDR3aa: CSAIEAGGVNEQFF

d_gene: .
abundance: few
v_gene: TRBV20-1
j_gene: TRBJ2-5
CDR3nt: TGCAGTGCTAGCACCGGGGAGGACTTCAGGCAGACCCAGTACTTC
CDR3aa: CSASTGEDFRQTQYF

d_gene: .
abundance: .
v_gene: TRBV4-1
j_gene: TRBJ1-1
CDR3nt: TGCGCCAGCAGCCAAGGGGGGACCCCCGTGGAAGCTTTCTTT
CDR3aa: CASSQGGTPVEAFF

d_gene: .
abundance: few
v_gene: TRBV12-3/TRBV12-4
j_gene: TRBJ1-1
CDR3nt: TGTGCCAGCAGTTTAAAGGGAGGGGGAATCACTGAAGCTTTCTTT
CDR3aa: CASSLKGGGITEAFF

d_gene: .
abundance: few
v_gene: TRBV7-2
j_gene: TRBJ2-4
CDR3nt: TGTGCCAGCAGCCTGCGCGAAAACATTCAGTACTTC
CDR3aa: CASSLRENIQYF

d_gene: .
abundance: once
v_gene: TRBV24-1
j_gene: TRBJ1-2
CDR3nt: TGTGCCACCAGTGATCCAGGGGATTCCGGCTACACCTTC
CDR3aa: CATSDPGDSGYTF

d_gene: TRBD1
abundance: many
v_gene: TRBV2
j_gene: TRBJ1-1
CDR3nt: TGTGCCAGCAGTGCGGTGACAGGGTCGAGAGTGTTTGAAGCTTTCTTT
CDR3aa: CASSAVTGSRVFEAFF

d_gene: TRBD2
abundance: .
v_gene: TRBV5-5
j_gene: TRBJ2-1
CDR3nt: TGTGCCAGCAGCTTTCGAGCGGGAGTATATGATGAGCAGTTCTTC
CDR3aa: CASSFRAGVYDEQFF

d_gene: .
abundance: .
v_gene: TRBV7-2
j_gene: TRBJ2-2
CDR3nt: TGTGCCAGCAGCTCTGGGTCTCAAGGCGGGGAGCTGTTTTTT
CDR3aa: CASSSGSQGGELFF

d_gene: .
abundance: few
v_gene: TRBV2
j_gene: TRBJ1-5
CDR3nt: TGTGCCAGCAGTGAACCAAGGTCGATGCATCAGCCCCAGCATTTT
CDR3aa: CASSEPRSMHQPQHF

d_gene: .
abundance: .
v_gene: TRBV6-2/TRBV6-3
j_gene: TRBJ1-1
CDR3nt: TGTGCCAGCAGTTATTGGCAGAACACTGAAGCTTTCTTT
CDR3aa: CASSYWQNTEAFF

d_gene: .
abundance: .
v_gene: TRBV7-2
j_gene: TRBJ2-1
CDR3nt: TGTGCCAGCAGCTTAGTTTGGCAAGGGGACAATGAGCAGTTCTTC
CDR3aa: CASSLVWQGDNEQFF

d_gene: .
abundance: few
v_gene: TRBV19
j_gene: TRBJ2-7
CDR3nt: TGTGCCAGTAGTATTAACCTCGTGCTCTCCTACGAGCAGTACTTC
CDR3aa: CASSINLVLSYEQYF

d_gene: .
abundance: few
v_gene: TRBV6-5
j_gene: TRBJ2-1
CDR3nt: TGTGCCAGCAGTTACTCGGCTAGGAACAATGAGCAGTTCTTC
CDR3aa: CASSYSARNNEQFF

d_gene: .
abundance: .
v_gene: TRBV30
j_gene: TRBJ2-3
CDR3nt: TGTGCCTGGAGTGTAAGAAGGGTAGGGGGATACACAGATACGCAGTATTTT
CDR3aa: CAWSVRRVGGYTDTQYF

d_gene: .
abundance: .
v_gene: TRBV20-1
j_gene: TRBJ1-4
CDR3nt: TGCAGTGCTATCGGGCAGATAGAAGAAAAACTGTTTTTT
CDR3aa: CSAIGQIEEKLFF

d_gene: .
abundance: .
v_gene: TRBV12-3/TRBV12-4
j_gene: TRBJ2-7
CDR3nt: TGTGCCAGCAGTTTGAACAGGCCTATTTACGAGCAGTACTTC
CDR3aa: CASSLNRPIYEQYF

d_gene: .
abundance: few
v_gene: TRBV2
j_gene: TRBJ1-1
CDR3nt: TGTGCCAGCAAAAAGGACGTGAACACTGAAGCTTTCTTT
CDR3aa: CASKKDVNTEAFF

d_gene: .
abundance: few
v_gene: TRBV29-1
j_gene: TRBJ2-2
CDR3nt: TGCAGCGTGCAGGGACGGACGAACACCGGGGAGCTGTTTTTT
CDR3aa: CSVQGRTNTGELFF

d_gene: .
abundance: few
v_gene: TRBV20-1
j_gene: TRBJ2-7
CDR3nt: TGCAGTGCTAGACAGGGGAAGGTTTACGAGCAGTACTTC
CDR3aa: CSARQGKVYEQYF

d_gene: .
abundance: few
v_gene: TRBV29-1
j_gene: TRBJ2-1
CDR3nt: TGCAGCGTTGTTGTGAGGGAGAGCAATGAGCAGTTCTTC
CDR3aa: CSVVVRESNEQFF

d_gene: .
abundance: few
v_gene: TRBV18
j_gene: TRBJ2-5
CDR3nt: TGTGCCAGCTCACCACCGCCTACGGGGGTATTCCAAGAGACCCAGTACTTC
CDR3aa: CASSPPPTGVFQETQYF

d_gene: TRBD1
abundance: .
v_gene: TRBV5-1
j_gene: TRBJ2-7
CDR3nt: TGCGCCAGCAGCCGCTCCGGGACAGGGGAGAGGGAGCAGTACTTC
CDR3aa: CASSRSGTGEREQYF

d_gene: TRBD1
abundance: many
v_gene: TRBV28
j_gene: TRBJ2-5
CDR3nt: TGTGCCAGCAGTTTACACCGGGACAGGTGGGAGACCCAGTACTTC
CDR3aa: CASSLHRDRWETQYF

d_gene: .
abundance: .
v_gene: TRBV11-2
j_gene: TRBJ1-4
CDR3nt: TGTGCCAGCAGCTTGTTCCTTAATGAAAAACTGTTTTTT
CDR3aa: CASSLFLNEKLFF

d_gene: TRBD1
abundance: .
v_gene: TRBV7-9
j_gene: TRBJ1-1
CDR3nt: TGTGCCAGCAGCGTACTCCAGGGGGCAATCACTGAAGCTTTCTTT
CDR3aa: CASSVLQGAITEAFF

d_gene: .
abundance: few
v_gene: TRBV27
j_gene: TRBJ2-3
CDR3nt: TGTGCCAGCAGTTCCTTTACGGGACTCCCGGAGGATACGCAGTATTTT
CDR3aa: CASSSFTGLPEDTQYF

d_gene: .
abundance: .
v_gene: TRBV30
j_gene: TRBJ2-7
CDR3nt: TGTGCCTGGAGTGTAAACCACCTTGGGGACACGAGAGCCTACGAGCAGTACTTC
CDR3aa: CAWSVNHLGDTRAYEQYF

d_gene: .
abundance: .
v_gene: TRBV27
j_gene: TRBJ2-2
CDR3nt: TGTGCCAGCAGACCTTCTTCCCTCAGAACCCGTCATCCCGGGGAGCTGTTTTTT
CDR3aa: CASRPSSLRTRHPGELFF

d_gene: .
abundance: .
v_gene: TRBV4-3
j_gene: TRBJ1-6
CDR3nt: TGCGCCAGCAGTGCGGGGGAGGATTCACCCCTCCACTTT
CDR3aa: CASSAGEDSPLHF

d_gene: TRBD2
abundance: few
v_gene: TRBV5-1
j_gene: TRBJ2-3
CDR3nt: TGCGCCAGCAGCTTAAGCCTAGCGGGAGTCTCAGATACGCAGTATTTT
CDR3aa: CASSLSLAGVSDTQYF

d_gene: TRBD1
abundance: .
v_gene: TRBV4-1
j_gene: TRBJ2-7
CDR3nt: TGCGCCAGCAGCCAAGACCCACCACAGGGGACCCTTCCTTACGAGCAGTACTTC
CDR3aa: CASSQDPPQGTLPYEQYF

d_gene: .
abundance: .
v_gene: TRBV6-4
j_gene: TRBJ1-2
CDR3nt: TGTGCCAGCAGTGAACAGGGAGTTGGCTACACCTTC
CDR3aa: CASSEQGVGYTF

d_gene: .
abundance: .
v_gene: TRBV19
j_gene: TRBJ1-2
CDR3nt: TGTGCCAGTAGTATAGGCAGGACCTATGGCTACACCTTC
CDR3aa: CASSIGRTYGYTF

d_gene: TRBD1
abundance: many
v_gene: TRBV5-1
j_gene: TRBJ2-6
CDR3nt: TGCGCCAGCGGACAGGGCCCCGGGGCCAACGTCCTGACTTTC
CDR3aa: CASGQGPGANVLTF

d_gene: .
abundance: few
v_gene: TRBV12-3/TRBV12-4
j_gene: TRBJ1-1
CDR3nt: TGTGCCAGCAGTTTAGGGCCGGGGGTCACTGAAGCTTTCTTT
CDR3aa: CASSLGPGVTEAFF

d_gene: .
abundance: many
v_gene: TRBV11-2
j_gene: TRBJ1-5
CDR3nt: TGTGCCAGCAGCTTAGATCGTTTTCAGCCCCAGCATTTT
CDR3aa: CASSLDRFQPQHF

d_gene: .
abundance: few
v_gene: TRBV7-9
j_gene: TRBJ2-7
CDR3nt: TGTGCCAGCAGCTCCTTGACAGCCCGCTCCTACGAGCAGTACTTC
CDR3aa: CASSSLTARSYEQYF

d_gene: TRBD1
abundance: .
v_gene: TRBV2
j_gene: TRBJ2-2
CDR3nt: TGTGCCAGCAGTGTGACAGGGGTGGACGGGGAGCTGTTTTTT
CDR3aa: CASSVTGVDGELFF

d_gene: TRBD1
abundance: few
v_gene: TRBV20-1
j_gene: TRBJ1-5
CDR3nt: TGCAGTGCTGAAACAGGGGGCGGCAATCAGCCCCAGCATTTT
CDR3aa: CSAETGGGNQPQHF

d_gene: .
abundance: few
v_gene: TRBV20-1
j_gene: TRBJ1-1
CDR3nt: TGCAGTGCTAGACCGGGCACCACTGAAGCTTTCTTT
CDR3aa: CSARPGTTEAFF

d_gene: TRBD2
abundance: few
v_gene: TRBV6-1
j_gene: TRBJ2-3
CDR3nt: TGTGCCAGCAGTGAAGCGCGGGGGGGAGGGTCCACAGATACGCAGTATTTT
CDR3aa: CASSEARGGGSTDTQYF

d_gene: TRBD2
abundance: .
v_gene: TRBV12-3/TRBV12-4
j_gene: TRBJ2-1
CDR3nt: TGTGCCAGCACCTCCCGACTAGCTTCGGTATACAATGAGCAGTTCTTC
CDR3aa: CASTSRLASVYNEQFF

d_gene: .
abundance: few
v_gene: TRBV28
j_gene: TRBJ1-6
CDR3nt: TGTGCCAGCAGTTTACGGGGAGGGGATCAACCCCTCCACTTT
CDR3aa: CASSLRGGDQPLHF

d_gene: TRBD2
abundance: .
v_gene: TRBV7-9
j_gene: TRBJ2-1
CDR3nt: TGTGCCAGCAGCCCCACGGGACTAGGGCAGTTCTTC
CDR3aa: CASSPTGLGQFF

d_gene: TRBD2
abundance: many
v_gene: TRBV5-1
j_gene: TRBJ2-3
CDR3nt: TGCGCCAGCAGGAGAGAGGAGGGAGGGATTACAGATACGCAGTATTTT
CDR3aa: CASRREEGGITDTQYF

d_gene: TRBD2
abundance: .
v_gene: TRBV25-1
j_gene: TRBJ2-3
CDR3nt: TGTGCCAGCAGTGAATGGAGCGGGGGGGCAGATACGCAGTATTTT
CDR3aa: CASSEWSGGADTQYF

d_gene: .
abundance: .
v_gene: TRBV5-5
j_gene: TRBJ1-3
CDR3nt: TGTGCCAGCAGCCAAATCGGACAGTACTCTGGAAACACCATATATTTT
CDR3aa: CASSQIGQYSGNTIYF

d_gene: .
abundance: few
v_gene: TRBV7-6
j_gene: TRBJ2-1
CDR3nt: TGTGCCAGCACCGAGCAAGACGGGCTAGTCAGGGTTAATGAGCAGTTCTTC
CDR3aa: CASTEQDGLVRVNEQFF